These 25 T cell receptor beta chains originate from one sample sequenced in a study of blood T cell repertoires in COVID-19. Using immunoSEQ multiplex PCR, the repertoire was profiled, and TCRdb retains in-frame clones only, with some absent. The sample has roughly 250,000 clones, 75% to 90% seen once; the top ten hold roughly 6%. Sequenced input: PBMCs or T cells enriched from blood (not recorded which). These receptors came from a woman under 40 with acute COVID-19.

V usage is TRBV4-1 and J usage is TRBJ2-4; 8 bases fit TRBD2. The CDR3 has 17 amino acids. V lost 1 base, J lost 0 bases, and 5 bases stayed unmatched. CDR1 MGHRA and CDR2 YSYEKL come from the germline V gene. This chain's CDR3 is CASSQGSGGLAKNIQYF. CDR3 bases: TGCGCCAGCAGCCAAGGTTCGGGGGGGCTAGCCAAAAACATTCAGTACTTC.

The chain is built from TRBV28 and TRBJ2-1; D remains unclear. Germline CDR1 and CDR2: MDHEN and SYDVKM. The V and J ends lost 3 bases and 0 bases respectively, with 12 bases between them. The CDR3 length is 16 residues. The CDR3 DNA reads as TGTGCCAGCAGTTTGCATACTCGATTCTCCTACAATGAGCAGTTCTTC. Protein: CASSLHTRFSYNEQFF.

The sample holds a few counts of this clone. The J gene is TRBJ1-1, the V gene TRBV28; the match to TRBD1 covers 7 bases. With 1 base clipped from V and 1 base from J, the junction kept 3 bases outside the gene matches. Germline CDR1 is MDHEN and CDR2 is SYDVKM. This CDR3 region has 15 residues. CDR3 sequence (DNA): TGTGCCAGCAGTTTATACAGGGGCCAGAACACTGAAGCTTTCTTT. Translated: CASSLYRGQNTEAFF.

The J gene is TRBJ2-3, the V gene TRBV19, with a weak D call TRBD2 (7 bases). CDR1 and CDR2 from the germline V gene are LNHDA and SQIVND (reference sequence). This CDR3 has 13 residues. Between the trimmed V and J ends, which lost 5 bases and 4 bases, there was a span of 10 bases. The CDR3 bases are TGTGCCAGTAGTCGCGGGGGCGCAGATACGCAGTATTTT. The encoded protein is CASSRGGADTQYF.

This clone occurred a few times. This chain joins TRBV6-4 and TRBJ2-3, with D unresolved. Per the germline V gene, CDR1 is MRHNA and CDR2 is SNTAGT. The CDR3 spans 14 residues. V was trimmed by 6 bases and J by 1 base, leaving 11 bases between them. The CDR3 region has the DNA TGTGCCAGCAGGACATTTCCATGCACAGATACGCAGTATTTT. This gives the protein CASRTFPCTDTQYF.

The V call is TRBV12-3 or TRBV12-4, the J call TRBJ2-1; the D gene is possibly TRBD2 (6 bases). Trimming shortened V by 9 bases and J by 2 bases, and 11 bases separated the two germline ends. The CDR3 contains 13 residues. The CDR3 coding sequence is TGTGCCAGAGGTAGCGGTACCTACAATGAGCAGTTCTTC. Its protein is CARGSGTYNEQFF.

The chain employs TRBV6-5 and TRBJ1-3; TRBD1 matches 9 bases. Trimming at V came to 2 bases and at J to 4 bases, leaving 6 bases not matched to a gene. The CDR3 runs 16 residues. Germline CDR1 is MNHEY and CDR2 is SVGAGI. The CDR3 sequence is CASSYGDRASGNTIYF. Written as DNA, the CDR3 is TGTGCCAGCAGTTACGGGGACAGGGCATCAGGAAACACCATATATTTT.

This clone was detected once. The CDR3 protein is CASSPPSIPTGELFF. DNA of the CDR3: TGTGCCAGCTCACCTCCTAGCATTCCAACCGGGGAGCTGTTTTTT. The rearrangement links TRBV18 to TRBJ2-2; D possibly corresponds to TRBD2 (5 bases). The CDR3 spans 15 residues. Germline-derived CDR1 and CDR2 are KGHSH and LQKENI. Trimming took 3 bases from V and 5 from J, leaving 13 bases between them.

Judged by abundance, this clone is medium-sized. The chain joins TRBV4-1 to TRBJ2-1; no definite D call. Germline CDR1 and CDR2: MGHRA and YSYEKL. The CDR3 length is 13 residues. Trimming removed 6 bases from V and 6 bases from J, with 12 bases in between. Written as DNA, the CDR3 is TGCGCCAGCAGTCGCCTTTGGCCCAATGAGCAGTTCTTC. Protein sequence: CASSRLWPNEQFF.

The chain couples TRBV24-1 to TRBJ1-5, with D unclear. The CDR3 consists of 12 residues. V lost 3 bases and J 4 bases, leaving 3 bases between the germline ends. CDR1 and CDR2 from the germline V gene are KGHDR and SFDVKD. The CDR3 bases are TGTGCCACCAGTGATGCGAATCAGCCCCAGCATTTT. Residues: CATSDANQPQHF.

The genes are TRBV7-3 and TRBJ2-2, with 7 bases lining up with TRBD1. V dropped 2 bases and J dropped 7; count of bases not matched to a gene: 4. Germline V CDR1 and CDR2: SGHTA, FQGTGA. The CDR3 is made up of 14 amino acids. The CDR3 DNA reads as TGTGCCAGCAGCTTAGAGGGGGCAGGCGGGGAGCTGTTTTTT. It encodes CASSLEGAGGELFF.

This chain links TRBV18 with TRBJ1-5; TRBD1 is a possible D gene (6 bases). This CDR3 is 15 amino acids long. The V gene's germline CDR1 is KGHSH and CDR2 LQKENI. Trimming took 8 bases from V and 0 from J, leaving 14 bases between them. The CDR3 region is CASTERDNSNQPQHF. The CDR3 region has the DNA TGTGCCAGCACCGAAAGGGACAATAGCAATCAGCCCCAGCATTTT.

This sequence joins TRBV7-6 and TRBJ1-5; possibly TRBD1 for D (5 bases). The CDR3 runs to 16 residues. The ends were cut back, 1 base at V and 1 base at J, with 11 bases in the middle. Germline values: CDR1 SGHVS, CDR2 FNYEAQ. The CDR3 DNA reads as TGTGCCAGCAGCTTAGGGGCGGCAGGGAGCAATCAGCCCCAGCATTTT. Its translation is CASSLGAAGSNQPQHF.

V gene TRBV7-2 combines with J gene TRBJ2-7; perhaps TRBD2 as D (5 bases). This CDR3 region has 14 residues. The V end was cut by 5 bases, the J end by 4 bases, with 15 bases between. Germline V gene sequence: CDR1 SGHTA, CDR2 FQGNSA. CDR3 residues: CASSPSPGFYEQYF. The CDR3 DNA reads TGTGCCAGCAGCCCCTCACCGGGATTTTACGAGCAGTACTTC. The complete variable domain, with remaining parts taken from reference TRBV7-2 and TRBJ2-7, reads GAGVSQSPSNKVTEKGKDVELRCDPISGHTALYWYRQSLGQGLEFLIYFQGNSAPDKSGLPSDRFSAERTGGSVSTLTIQRTQQEDSAVYLCASSPSPGFYEQYFGPGTRLTVT.

The gene calls are TRBV6-2 or TRBV6-3 and TRBJ2-2; TRBD2 is a possible D gene (6 bases). Trimming left V 5 bases short and J 6 bases short, with 16 bases between. Per germline, CDR1 MNHEY and CDR2 SVGEGT. The CDR3 runs to 15 residues. CDR3 in DNA: TGTGCCAGCAGTAAGGGGCGGGGTATCCCCGGGGAGCTGTTTTTT. Its translation is CASSKGRGIPGELFF.

CDR3 sequence (DNA): TGTGCCAGCAGCTTGACAGTACAAGAGACCCAGTACTTC. It translates to CASSLTVQETQYF. The chain couples TRBV5-4 to TRBJ2-5; D remains ambiguous. There are 13 residues in the CDR3. Germline values: CDR1 SGHNT, CDR2 YYREEE (reference sequence). V was cut by 1 base and J by 2 bases, with 6 bases left in between.

The gene calls are TRBV5-4 and TRBJ2-3; TRBD2 aligns across 8 bases. Per germline, CDR1 SGHNT and CDR2 YYREEE (reference sequence). The ends lost 4 bases at V and 4 bases at J; junction bases unmatched: 5. The CDR3 has 14 residues. The CDR3 reads CASSPGLAADTQYF. Here the CDR3 DNA reads TGTGCCAGCAGCCCCGGACTAGCCGCAGATACGCAGTATTTT.

As DNA, the CDR3 is TGTGCCAGCAGTGAGTACAGGGGAGTAATTAACACCGGGGAGCTGTTTTTT. It codes for CASSEYRGVINTGELFF. This chain uses TRBV25-1 with TRBJ2-2; 7 nucleotides match TRBD1. Unmatched junction bases numbered 9, after V lost 3 bases and J lost 2 bases. Germline CDR1 MGHDK, CDR2 SYGVNS. The CDR3 runs 17 residues.

The chain recombines TRBV9 with TRBJ2-3; D unresolved. The germline V gene encodes CDR1 SGDLS and CDR2 YYNGEE. This CDR3 has 14 amino acids. Trimming pared 4 bases from V and 6 bases from J, leaving 15 bases between. As DNA, the CDR3 is TGTGCCAGCAGCCCCAGAGGTCAGTGGGATACGCAGTATTTT. Protein product: CASSPRGQWDTQYF.

J is TRBJ2-3 and V is TRBV5-5, with D possibly matching TRBD2 (6 bases). Germline assignment: CDR1 SGHKS and CDR2 YYEKEE (reference sequence). The germline V and J ends were trimmed by 1 base and 4 bases, with 13 bases remaining between them. The CDR3 runs 15 residues. CDR3 nucleotides: TGTGCCAGCAGCTTGCGGTGGTCGGGGGCAGATACGCAGTATTTT. It specifies CASSLRWSGADTQYF.

The genes are TRBV13 and TRBJ2-1; 13 bases are a match to TRBD2. This CDR3 region has 17 residues. J lost 3 bases, V lost 1 base, and 3 bases had no gene match. Germline V lookup: CDR1 PRHDT, CDR2 FYEKMQ (reference sequence). The CDR3 DNA sequence: TGTGCCAGCAGCTTAGCTGGGACTAGCGGGGACTACAATGAGCAGTTCTTC. It is translated as CASSLAGTSGDYNEQFF.

This rearrangement joins TRBV6-1 to TRBJ1-5, with a tentative D call TRBD1 (6 bases). The germline V gene has CDR1 MNHNS and CDR2 SASEGT. This CDR3 has 14 residues. V shed 2 bases and J shed 7 bases, with 12 bases lying between them. The CDR3 bases are TGTGCCAGCAGTGAATCGGGGGGCAGACAGCCCCAGCATTTT. Its protein product is CASSESGGRQPQHF.

The chain recombines TRBV19 with TRBJ2-1, with unresolved D. V shed 3 bases and J shed 7 bases, with 10 bases lying between them. The V gene's germline CDR1 is LNHDA and CDR2 SQIVND (reference sequence). The CDR3 totals 13 residues. The CDR3 sequence: CASSIVSGNEQFF. CDR3 DNA: TGTGCCAGTAGTATCGTGTCCGGTAATGAGCAGTTCTTC. Drawing the rest from reference TRBV19 and TRBJ2-1, the complete variable domain is DGGITQSPKYLFRKEGQNVTLSCEQNLNHDAMYWYRQDPGQGLRLIYYSQIVNDFQKGDIAEGYSVSREKKESFPLTVTSAQKNPTAFYLCASSIVSGNEQFFGPGTRLTVL.

The chain joins TRBV11-2 to TRBJ2-3; 11 bases match TRBD2. Germline V lookup: CDR1 SGHAT, CDR2 FQNNGV. V lost 1 base, J lost 0 bases, and 3 bases stayed unmatched. This CDR3 is built from 17 residues. The CDR3 nucleotides are TGTGCCAGCAGCTTAGCGGGACTAGCGGCTAGCACAGATACGCAGTATTTT. Its protein is CASSLAGLAASTDTQYF. Using reference TRBV11-2 and TRBJ2-3 for the parts outside the CDR3, the full variable domain is EAGVAQSPRYKIIEKRQSVAFWCNPISGHATLYWYQQILGQGPKLLIQFQNNGVVDDSQLPKDRFSAERLKGVDSTLKIQPAKLEDSAVYLCASSLAGLAASTDTQYFGPGTRLTVL.

This sequence joins TRBV6-2 or TRBV6-3 and TRBJ1-6; D not certain. The CDR3 runs to 14 residues. The V gene lost 6 bases and the J gene lost 12 bases, with 18 bases spanning the gap. Looked up from germline, CDR1 is MNHEY and CDR2 is SVGEGT. The CDR3 region has the DNA TGTGCCAGCAGCCACCGGGCCGAGGGCGGACCCCTCCACTTT. This gives the protein CASSHRAEGGPLHF.